The following is a T cell receptor beta chain sequence with its context. Its antigen is still unknown. Qualities for individual bases were not recorded, and no much larger clone is one base off. CDR1 and CDR2, looked up from the germline V gene, are MNHNS and SASEGT. The V end gives up 6 bases and the J end 15 bases, leaving 9 bases in the junction not matched to a gene. The CDR3 covers 12 residues, taking in both the cysteine and the phenylalanine. The entry retains the CDR3 DNA only, 36 bases that are in frame from base 1. The cohort consisted of hundreds of healthy bone marrow donors. Cohort members were all nominally healthy when sampled, although unrecorded immune exposures were likely present. The donor was CMV seropositive and belonged to the group of 270 or so seropositive cohort members. Each donor provided a peripheral blood sample, and peripheral blood mononuclear cells were used for TCR beta sequencing. The Qiagen DNeasy Blood Extraction Kit was used to extract genomic DNA from the blood cell samples.

Library preparation employed the immunoSEQ multiplex PCR assay. For the multiplex PCR, a mixture combining 60 forward primers for TCR Vbeta segments and 13 reverse primers for TCR Jbeta segments was used. A multiplex PCR assay on genomic DNA amplified the CDR3 region of rearranged TCR beta genes. The amplified TCR beta libraries were sequenced on the Illumina HiSeq System as 87-base-pair reads. Turning to the authors' computational methods: In a later analysis, 80 million or so unique TCR beta chains were counted across the 500 to 850 repertoires, and about 10 million of these chains were shared by at least two donors. To remove PCR and sequencing errors, raw reads were error-corrected and collapsed into unique sequences using a nearest-neighbor algorithm that merged closely related sequences. CDR3 sequences were aligned to IMGT reference sequences to assign V, D and J gene segments. For a sequence to be retained, a match of at least six nucleotides was required to both a V gene segment and a J gene segment. Rearrangements were classified as productive when the CDR3 lacked stop codons and remained in frame with V and J, and all other rearrangements were classified as non-productive. CDR3 was defined according to IMGT convention as the region running from the second conserved V-encoded cysteine to the conserved J-encoded phenylalanine. The earlier analysis of more than 450 of the donors excluded sequences that lacked an unambiguous match to a single V gene segment. In an earlier analysis of 587 of the donors, a V segment was called functional when productive rearrangements were above 56.7%, and segregating when the standard deviation between donors exceeded 5%. To diagnose cytomegalovirus status from the catalog of TCR beta chain sequences, a statistical classification framework was built. A later analysis assigned V and J genes by comparing TCR nucleotide sequences with IMGT/GENE-DB human TR gene sequences. The TCRdist pipeline was used in a later analysis to assign CDR3 sequences and most-parsimonious VDJ recombination scenarios. A later analysis defined each TCR beta chain by its CDR3 amino acid sequence plus V-gene family, and excluded reads lacking a unique V-gene family. To address suspected cross-contamination and a sequencing artifact, a later analysis removed over 500 highly shared, low-generation-probability nucleotide sequences. In a later analysis, a clonal expansion index for each public chain was calculated from normalized within-repertoire ranks of inferred template counts. Generation probabilities in a later analysis came from a VDJ recombination model fitted to out-of-frame rearrangements, and those results were checked against IGoR. In a later analysis, hypergeometric tests were used to score TCR-TCR, TCR-HLA and TCR-CMV co-occurrence, with a repertoire-size bias correction applied to TCR pairs. To estimate false discovery rates, a later analysis permuted the HLA or CMV assignments 20 times. In a later analysis, co-occurring TCRs were grouped using DBSCAN, with TCRdist sequence similarity added in when clustering inside HLA-allele-positive subsets. For co-occurrence clustering, repertoires with fewer than 30,000 or more than 120,000 public chains were excluded, along with 5 or 6 repertoires with anomalous nucleotide sharing. Imported from immuneACCESS, the table was reduced by TCRdb to in-frame sequences with V and J called. These copies leave out some clones; in studies compared against another copy, an unresolved V gene accounts for under half, and the cause of the remainder is not known. V and J calls and clone size are as listed in that table; D and trimming were resolved from the DNA. Present in this sample are some 200,000 clones, around four fifths of which were seen just once. Over 2% of the sample is held by the ten biggest clonotypes.

This sample is drawn from a study of cytomegalovirus exposure and HLA in healthy donors (dated by TCRdb to about 2017). With regard to the full study: In an earlier analysis of roughly 590 of the donors, 250 to 300 Gb of sequence data and some 120 million unique TCR beta sequences from roughly 190 million T cells were reported. An early release that covered about 600 HLA-typed donors contained around 300 gigabases of sequencing data and around 80 million unique TCR sequences. Of the 350 to 450 genotyped donors, approximately 80% were placed in the genetic ancestry cluster associated with self-reported Caucasian donors. The study aimed to test whether cataloging public T cell receptors could reveal signatures of past pathogen exposure. Using immunosequencing, the study profiled T cell repertoires from 666 subjects and related those repertoires to cytomegalovirus serostatus. Along with the approximately 600-subject first cohort, a separate validation cohort of over a hundred different subjects was used. To predict cytomegalovirus infection status, the study combined high-throughput TCR immunosequencing, statistical association of individual TCRs with disease status, and machine learning. To study patterns of TCR occurrence, a later analysis re-analyzed previously published TCR beta repertoires from under 750 donors and added high-resolution HLA genotyping. Rather than drawing on any new phenotypic data, the later analysis identified candidate immune exposures from TCR beta sequences and the way those sequences occurred across donors. In an earlier analysis of roughly 540 of the donors, high-throughput TCR beta sequencing was used to judge whether each TCR beta V gene segment behaved as functional or pseudogenic. Donor age, sex, ethnicity and CMV serostatus were compiled alongside the repertoire data. A later genetic analysis took genome-wide SNP genotypes for about 65% of the 666 donors and used that subset as a discovery cohort. Every repertoire in the discovery cohort had been generated on one and the same sequencing platform. HLA typing covered class I and class II loci at four-digit resolution. Typing coverage varied by locus: roughly 629-630 donors for A, B, C, DRB1 and DQB1; roughly 510 for DQA1; about 570 for DPA1; around 490 for DPB1. Because of strong linkage in the cohort, five DR-DQ haplotypes were treated as single units for association and clustering. Across 398 genotyped donors of the cohort, an average of roughly 230,000 unique TCR beta nucleotide sequences per donor were sequenced, and roughly 17% of those sequences were non-productive.

Study-wide findings and limitations: A few of the identified cytomegalovirus-associated TCR beta chains were confirmed in vitro to be specific for cytomegalovirus antigens. A cluster of highly shared sequence variants was judged likely to be a technical artifact of the sequencing pipeline. According to a later analysis, TCR association rates differed among HLA loci, with DRB1 alleles showing the most associated TCRs and HLA-C alleles showing the fewest. Some IMGT-functional V segments, including TRBV6-2 and TRBV6-3, could not be distinguished by the 87-base-pair reads and were therefore excluded. V-gene and J-gene trimming of TCR beta chains was associated with a missense DCLRE1C variant in a later genetic analysis, and the association was replicated in an independent cohort. An earlier analysis of several hundred of the donors showed that most TCR beta V segments appeared in productive rearrangements either about 87% or about 30% of the time, which broadly matched IMGT annotations. The classifier was reported to diagnose cytomegalovirus status with high specificity and sensitivity in both the original cohort and the validation cohort. Because counts were too low, 15 to 20 rarely observed V segments, including chromosome 9 orphons, were excluded from the earlier analysis of fewer than 650 of the donors. In a later analysis, most CMV-associated TCR beta chains were found to appear HLA-restricted, with HLA associations seemingly driven largely by CMV exposure. Sequencing depth was assumed to be roughly uniform across donors in the presence/absence analyses, though that assumption may not hold. According to a later genetic analysis, donors in an Asian-associated ancestry cluster had fewer N-insertions in productive TCRs than the approximately 610-donor mean. Most TCR sequences were observed very rarely across donors, whereas some public TCRs were present in many individuals. The only immune exposure information available for the cohort was CMV serostatus. A later analysis associated 15,000 to 20,000 TCR beta sequences with specific HLA alleles at a false discovery rate of 0.05. The study listed 164 TCR beta chains as associated with cytomegalovirus. HLA typing was unavailable for some donors at each locus, so association tests used only the typed subset. According to a later analysis, parvovirus B19, influenza, CMV and Epstein-Barr virus appeared linked to several top co-occurrence clusters. Compared with equally common non-associated chains, HLA-associated TCR beta chains in a later analysis were more clonally expanded and had lower generation probabilities. Linkage disequilibrium might explain the correlated functional status among segregating V segments, but an unknown experimental factor could not be excluded. According to the authors, the approach could potentially be generalized to other disease states and immunological phenotypes. Strong co-occurrence of HLA alleles, especially DR and DQ, made assigning TCR associations to individual alleles difficult. A further reported finding was that TCR beta sequences accurately predicted the HLA-A and HLA-B alleles for most subjects in the first cohort. Only TCR beta chains were sequenced in this cohort, and the absence of alpha or paired-chain data limited detectable features.

This chain is built from TRBV6-1 and TRBJ2-1; a stretch of 9 junction bases matches TRBD2. This clonotype originated in a woman in her 50s in good health and CMV-seropositive. Sample: PBMCs. The CDR3 sequence is CASRGGRGGWFF. The sequenced DNA: TGTGCCAGCAGGGGGGGGCGGGGGGGGTGGTTCTTC.